The 2 T cell receptor beta chains below come from one sample, sequenced in a study of blood T cell repertoires in COVID-19. The method was immunoSEQ multiplex PCR; TCRdb's version includes in-frame clones alone and lacks a portion of them. The sample carries about 140,000 clones, about 80% recorded once. Sequenced input: peripheral blood. The source of these receptors is a man between 60 and 75 years old with acute or convalescent COVID-19.

The chain couples TRBV30 to TRBJ2-3; D possibly corresponds to TRBD2 (5 bases). The germline V gene has CDR1 GTSNPN and CDR2 SVGIG (reference sequence). The germline V and J ends were trimmed by 1 base and 2 bases, with 10 bases remaining between them. The CDR3 runs 14 residues. The CDR3 nucleotides read TGTGCCTGGAGTGCCGGAGCGGACACAGATACGCAGTATTTT. Translating it yields CAWSAGADTDTQYF. Complete variable domain (other parts from reference TRBV30 and TRBJ2-3): SQTIHQWPATLVQPVGSPLSLECTVEGTSNPNLYWYRQAAGRGLQLLFYSVGIGQISSEVPQNLSASRPQDRQFILSSKKLLLSDSGFYLCAWSAGADTDTQYFGPGTRLTVL.

This clone occurred once. The chain employs TRBV6-2 or TRBV6-3 and TRBJ2-7, with 9 bases matching TRBD1. This CDR3 has 13 amino acids. V was clipped by 5 bases and J by 9 bases; unmatched bases: 8. Germline V gives CDR1 MNHEY, CDR2 SVGEGT. CDR3 sequence reads: CASSTGTGSRQYF. CDR3 nucleotide sequence: TGTGCCAGCAGTACCGGGACAGGGAGTAGGCAGTACTTC.